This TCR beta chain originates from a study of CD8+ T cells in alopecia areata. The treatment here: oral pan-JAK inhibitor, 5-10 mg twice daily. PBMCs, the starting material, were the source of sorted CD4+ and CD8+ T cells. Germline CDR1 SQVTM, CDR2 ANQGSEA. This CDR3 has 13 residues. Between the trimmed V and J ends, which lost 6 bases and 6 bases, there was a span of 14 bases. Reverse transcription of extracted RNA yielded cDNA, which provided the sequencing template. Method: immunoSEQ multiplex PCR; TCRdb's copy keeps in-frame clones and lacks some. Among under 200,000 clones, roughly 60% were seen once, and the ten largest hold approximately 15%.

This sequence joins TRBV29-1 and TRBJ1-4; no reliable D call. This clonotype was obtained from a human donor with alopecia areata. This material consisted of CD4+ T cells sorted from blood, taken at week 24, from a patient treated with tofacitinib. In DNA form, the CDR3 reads TGCAGCGTAACCTCGGACGGGCATGAAAAACTGTTTTTT. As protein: CSVTSDGHEKLFF.